This T cell receptor (beta chain) was sequenced during a study of T cells in Graves' hyperthyroidism and ophthalmopathy. V was pared by 2 bases and J by 4 bases, with 17 bases between. CDR1 is SGHTA and CDR2 is FQGNSA in the germline V gene. The CDR3 is made up of 17 amino acids. TCR beta CDR3 sequences were amplified from RNA transcripts. HTBI primers were employed in a first-round RT-PCR of the TCR CDR3. One entry per CDR3 protein results from TCRdb running MiXCR on the multiplex PCR reads. This table holds a few hundred thousand distinct CDR3 sequences, under 15% found once. The sample was blood. The rearrangement links TRBV7-2 to TRBJ2-2; D gene ambiguous. The clonotype originates from a woman in her twenties or thirties with Graves' hyperthyroidism. The chain's CDR3 is CASSLPWGGVFTGELFF. CDR3 DNA sequence: TGTGCCAGCAGCTTACCATGGGGTGGCGTATTCACCGGGGAGCTGTTTTTT.